The rows below give T cell receptor beta chains drawn from one sample of a study of identical twins. TCRdb recomputed calls from the 5' RACE reads with MiXCR, one row per CDR3 protein. Of around 480,000 distinct CDR3 sequences in the sample, 12% to 15% are singletons; the top ten hold 0.4% to 0.55%. These same data were also listed under a study on yellow fever vaccine responses in identical twins.

Sequenced input: CD4+ T cells sorted from blood. The receptors were gathered from a woman younger than 30 in good health. Both conserved end residues are part of each CDR3. Fields, in order: J gene, D gene, clone size, V gene, CDR3 DNA, CDR3 protein. A D gene is named only where the DNA matches it firmly. Clone size is shown for a subset of rows, as once, few, many or a class of expanded clone.

TRBJ1-1	TRBD1	.	TRBV3-1	TGTGCCAGCAGCGAACAGGGGAAGCTGGCTTTCTTT	CASSEQGKLAFF
TRBJ2-7	TRBD1	.	TRBV7-9	TGTGCCAGCAGCCCCGGGACAGGGTCCTCCCGGGAGCAGTACTTC	CASSPGTGSSREQYF
TRBJ2-4	.	.	TRBV19	TGTGCCAGTAGTATCGGGCAGGCCCAAAACATTCAGTACTTC	CASSIGQAQNIQYF
TRBJ2-2	.	.	TRBV11-3	TGTGCCAGCACAGACAGACTGGACACCGGGGAGCTGTTTTTT	CASTDRLDTGELFF
TRBJ2-2	.	many	TRBV4-1	TGCGCCAGCAGCTACGGGGGGAACACCGGGGAGCTGTTTTTT	CASSYGGNTGELFF
TRBJ2-1	TRBD2	.	TRBV5-1	TGCGCCAGCAGCCGCGGGGGGAAAAGCTCCTACAATGAGCAGTTCTTC	CASSRGGKSSYNEQFF
TRBJ1-3	.	.	TRBV5-1	TGCGCCAGCAGCTTGGCAGACAGCTCTGGAAACACCATATATTTT	CASSLADSSGNTIYF
TRBJ1-2	.	.	TRBV7-9	TGTGCCAGCAGCTTAGACGGGGGTGTCTATGGCTACACCTTC	CASSLDGGVYGYTF
TRBJ2-5	.	few	TRBV3-1	TGTGCCAGCAGCCAAGTTAAGGTGGCGGGGAGAGAGACCCAGTACTTC	CASSQVKVAGRETQYF
TRBJ2-1	.	many	TRBV12-3/TRBV12-4	TGTGCCAGCAGTTTATGGGGTTCCTACAATGAGCAGTTCTTC	CASSLWGSYNEQFF
TRBJ2-1	.	.	TRBV12-3/TRBV12-4	TGTGCCAGCAGTTACACAACTGAGCAGTTCTTC	CASSYTTEQFF
TRBJ2-7	.	many	TRBV4-3	TGCGCCAGCAGCCAAGATGGGCAGGGGCTCTACGAGCAGTACTTC	CASSQDGQGLYEQYF
TRBJ2-5	TRBD2	.	TRBV7-2	TGTGCCAGCAGCGGCGGGGGGCGGAGGGAAGAGACCCAGTACTTC	CASSGGGRREETQYF
TRBJ2-1	TRBD1	.	TRBV11-2	TGTGCCAGCAGCTTAAGTTCGACAGGGTGGGAGTTCTTC	CASSLSSTGWEFF